A selection of T cell receptor beta chains follows, all from one sample in a study of T cell changes during pregnancy in multiple sclerosis. TCRdb's table, derived via immunoSEQ multiplex PCR, lists solely in-frame clones and lacks some. The sample contains some 60,000 clones, roughly nine tenths of which appear only once. The sample consisted of CD4+ T cells from peripheral blood mononuclear cells, taken in the third trimester of pregnancy. Every receptor here comes from a female donor with multiple sclerosis, enrolled in a pregnancy study. Both conserved end residues are part of each CDR3. The D gene is left open where the match is weak. A clone size is listed for some rows: how often the clone was seen (once, few, many), or a class if it is expanded.

d_call,clone_size,j_call,v_call,cdr3_aa,cdr3_nt
TRBD2,NA,TRBJ2-5,TRBV7-8,CASSALLAGEQETQYF,TGTGCCAGCAGCGCATTGCTAGCGGGGGAGCAGGAGACCCAGTACTTC
NA,NA,TRBJ1-1,TRBV6-5,CASSYSPRADAFF,TGTGCCAGCAGTTACTCCCCCAGGGCCGACGCTTTCTTT
NA,NA,TRBJ2-3,TRBV7-6,CASSLTPQGADTQYF,TGTGCCAGCAGCTTGACCCCTCAGGGCGCAGATACGCAGTATTTT
TRBD2,NA,TRBJ2-2,TRBV7-6,CASSLYGGGATGELFF,TGTGCCAGCAGCTTATATGGCGGGGGGGCCACCGGGGAGCTGTTTTTT
NA,NA,TRBJ2-1,TRBV6-1,CASSAGGHGREGVF,TGTGCCAGCAGTGCAGGTGGGCACGGTCGCGAAGGTGTCTTC
NA,NA,TRBJ1-5,TRBV30,CAWSVRGNQPQHF,TGTGCCTGGAGTGTAAGGGGTAATCAGCCCCAGCATTTT
NA,NA,TRBJ1-1,TRBV2,CASSEALGGSEAFF,TGTGCCAGCAGTGAAGCATTGGGGGGGTCTGAAGCTTTCTTT
NA,NA,TRBJ2-3,TRBV10-1,CASRPEGTDTQYF,TGCGCCAGCAGACCTGAGGGTACAGATACGCAGTATTTT
NA,NA,TRBJ2-7,TRBV7-2,CASSLRTDASESYEQYF,TGTGCCAGCAGCTTAAGAACGGACGCTAGCGAATCCTACGAGCAGTACTTC
TRBD2,once,TRBJ2-7,TRBV19,CATRDYLGEQYF,TGTGCCACCAGGGACTACCTTGGCGAGCAGTACTTC
NA,NA,TRBJ1-3,TRBV27,CASKLGRGTYSGNTIYF,TGTGCCAGCAAATTAGGGAGGGGGACATACTCTGGAAACACCATATATTTT
TRBD1,once,TRBJ1-4,TRBV5-1,CASSLATTGGVNEKLFF,TGCGCCAGCAGCTTGGCAACGACAGGGGGCGTGAATGAAAAACTGTTTTTT
TRBD1,NA,TRBJ1-2,TRBV7-9,CASSYGTGEFWHGYTF,TGTGCCAGCAGCTATGGGACAGGGGAATTCTGGCATGGCTACACCTTC
NA,NA,TRBJ1-1,TRBV9,CASSVDTGRDTEAFF,TGTGCCAGCAGCGTAGATACAGGGAGGGACACTGAAGCTTTCTTT
TRBD1,NA,TRBJ1-1,TRBV2,CASSALPGGGVSEAFF,TGTGCCAGCAGTGCCCTACCAGGGGGTGGAGTGTCTGAAGCTTTCTTT
NA,NA,TRBJ1-2,TRBV5-4,CASSSYSKGEDTF,TGTGCCAGCAGCTCCTATAGTAAGGGAGAAGACACCTTC
NA,NA,TRBJ1-3,TRBV7-9,CASSFGGSGNTIYF,TGTGCCAGCAGCTTCGGAGGCTCTGGAAACACCATATATTTT
NA,NA,TRBJ1-6,TRBV7-3,CASSLAQTANSPLHF,TGTGCCAGCAGCTTAGCACAGACGGCTAATTCACCCCTCCACTTT
NA,few,TRBJ1-1,TRBV7-8,CASSLSVGNTEAFF,TGTGCCAGCAGCTTATCGGTCGGGAACACTGAAGCTTTCTTT
NA,NA,TRBJ1-5,TRBV28,CASSSINQPQHF,TGTGCCAGCAGTTCAATCAATCAGCCCCAGCATTTT
TRBD1,once,TRBJ1-2,TRBV30,CAWSGQGEGYTF,TGTGCCTGGAGTGGACAGGGAGAGGGCTACACCTTC
NA,few,TRBJ1-1,TRBV27,CASSLLANTEAFF,TGTGCCAGCAGTTTACTAGCGAACACTGAAGCTTTCTTT
TRBD1,NA,TRBJ1-5,TRBV5-1,CASSFGQGAMEPQHF,TGCGCCAGCAGCTTCGGACAGGGGGCAATGGAGCCCCAGCATTTT
NA,once,TRBJ1-1,TRBV30,CAWSVGPDTEAFF,TGTGCCTGGAGTGTGGGCCCCGATACGGAAGCTTTCTTT
TRBD1,NA,TRBJ1-3,TRBV7-2,CASRTGAGNTIYF,TGTGCCAGCAGAACAGGGGCGGGAAACACCATATATTTT
TRBD1,NA,TRBJ1-2,TRBV4-3,CASSQDRDRVVYTF,TGCGCCAGCAGCCAGGACCGGGACAGGGTTGTCTACACCTTC
NA,NA,TRBJ2-1,TRBV5-1,CASSLTAIRAGEQFF,TGCGCCAGCAGCTTGACCGCGATCAGGGCAGGGGAGCAGTTCTTC